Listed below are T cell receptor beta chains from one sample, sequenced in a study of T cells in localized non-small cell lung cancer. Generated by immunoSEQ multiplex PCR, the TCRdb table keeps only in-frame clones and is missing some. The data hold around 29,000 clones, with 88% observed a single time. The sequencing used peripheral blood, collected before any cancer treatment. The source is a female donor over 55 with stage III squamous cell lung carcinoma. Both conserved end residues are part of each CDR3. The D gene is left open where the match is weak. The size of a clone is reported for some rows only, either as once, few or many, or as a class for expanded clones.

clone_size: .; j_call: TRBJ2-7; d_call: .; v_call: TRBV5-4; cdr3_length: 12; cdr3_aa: CASSLRTYEQYF; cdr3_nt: TGTGCCAGCAGCTTGCGGACCTACGAGCAGTACTTC
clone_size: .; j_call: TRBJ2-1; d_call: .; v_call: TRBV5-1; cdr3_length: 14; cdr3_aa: CASSTTGTHNEQFF; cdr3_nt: TGCGCCAGCAGTACCACAGGGACTCACAATGAGCAGTTCTTC
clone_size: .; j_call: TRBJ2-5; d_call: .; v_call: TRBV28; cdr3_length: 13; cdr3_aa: CASTLGTLETQYF; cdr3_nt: TGTGCCAGCACCCTCGGGACATTGGAGACCCAGTACTTC
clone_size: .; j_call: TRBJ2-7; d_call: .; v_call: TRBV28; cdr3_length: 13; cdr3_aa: CASRHRGPYEQYF; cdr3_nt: TGTGCCAGCAGACATCGAGGGCCCTACGAGCAGTACTTC
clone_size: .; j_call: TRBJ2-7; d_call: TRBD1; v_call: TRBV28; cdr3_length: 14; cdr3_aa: CASTIGTGTYEQYF; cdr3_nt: TGTGCCAGCACCATCGGGACAGGTACCTACGAGCAGTACTTC
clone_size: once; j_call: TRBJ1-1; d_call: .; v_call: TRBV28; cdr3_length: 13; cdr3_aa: CASSLAVQGLAFF; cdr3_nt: TGTGCCAGCAGTTTAGCTGTACAGGGTTTAGCTTTCTTT
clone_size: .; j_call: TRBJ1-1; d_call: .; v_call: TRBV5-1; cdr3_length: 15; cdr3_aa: CASSPSRTGTTEAFF; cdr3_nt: TGCGCCAGCAGCCCCAGTCGGACGGGAACCACTGAAGCTTTCTTT
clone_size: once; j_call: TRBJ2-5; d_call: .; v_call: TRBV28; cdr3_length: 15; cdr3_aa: CASTLSSSSGKTQYF; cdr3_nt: TGTGCCAGCACCCTATCTAGCAGCTCCGGGAAGACCCAGTACTTC
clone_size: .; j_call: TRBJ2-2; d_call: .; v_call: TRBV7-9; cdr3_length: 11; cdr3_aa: CASSLAGELFF; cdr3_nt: TGTGCCAGCAGCTTAGCCGGGGAGCTGTTTTTT
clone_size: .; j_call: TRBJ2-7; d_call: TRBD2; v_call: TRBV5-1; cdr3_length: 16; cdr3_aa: CASSPGGTSGRLEQYF; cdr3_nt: TGCGCCAGCAGCCCTGGTGGGACTAGCGGGAGGTTAGAGCAGTACTTC
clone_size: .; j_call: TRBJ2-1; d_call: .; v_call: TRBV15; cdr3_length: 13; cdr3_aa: CATSSDTNNEQFF; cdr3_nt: TGTGCCACCAGCAGCGACACAAACAATGAGCAGTTCTTC
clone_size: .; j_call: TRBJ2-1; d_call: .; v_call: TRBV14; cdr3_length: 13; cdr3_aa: CASSHQQTNEQFF; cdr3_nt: TGTGCCAGCAGCCACCAACAAACCAATGAGCAGTTCTTC
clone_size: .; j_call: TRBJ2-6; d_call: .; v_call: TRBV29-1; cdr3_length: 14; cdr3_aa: CSTERMSGANVLTF; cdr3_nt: TGCAGCACCGAGAGGATGTCCGGGGCCAACGTCCTGACTTTC
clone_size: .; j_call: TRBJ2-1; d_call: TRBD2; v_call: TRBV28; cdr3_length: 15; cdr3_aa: CASSFPGGFSNEQFF; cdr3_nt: TGTGCCAGCAGTTTTCCCGGGGGGTTCTCCAATGAGCAGTTCTTC
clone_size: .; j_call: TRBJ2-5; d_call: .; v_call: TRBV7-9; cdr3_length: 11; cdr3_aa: CASAEQETQYF; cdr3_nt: TGTGCCAGCGCCGAGCAAGAGACCCAGTACTTC
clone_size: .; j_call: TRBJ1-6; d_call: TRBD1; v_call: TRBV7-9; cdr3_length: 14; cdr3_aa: CASSTTGLNSPLHF; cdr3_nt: TGTGCCAGCAGCACGACAGGGCTTAATTCACCCCTCCACTTT
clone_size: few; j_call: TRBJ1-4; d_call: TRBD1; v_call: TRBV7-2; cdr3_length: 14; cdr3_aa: CASSLDRAGEKLFF; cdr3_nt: TGTGCCAGCAGCTTGGACAGGGCGGGCGAAAAACTGTTTTTT
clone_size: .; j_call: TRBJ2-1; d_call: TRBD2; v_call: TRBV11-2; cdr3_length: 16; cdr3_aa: CASSSTGTSGYNEQFF; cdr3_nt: TGTGCCAGCAGCTCAACCGGGACTAGCGGGTACAATGAGCAGTTCTTC
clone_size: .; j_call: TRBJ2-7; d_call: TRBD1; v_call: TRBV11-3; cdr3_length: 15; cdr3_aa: CASSLAQGESYEQYF; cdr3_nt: TGTGCCAGCAGCTTAGCACAGGGGGAGTCCTACGAGCAGTACTTC
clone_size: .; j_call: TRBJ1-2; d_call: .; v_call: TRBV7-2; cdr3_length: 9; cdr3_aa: CASSPLYTF; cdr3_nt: TGTGCCAGCAGCCCATTATACACCTTC
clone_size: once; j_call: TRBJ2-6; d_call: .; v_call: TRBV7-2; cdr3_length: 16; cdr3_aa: CASSLALGAGANVLTF; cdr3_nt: TGTGCCAGCAGCTTAGCGCTAGGGGCTGGGGCCAACGTCCTGACTTTC
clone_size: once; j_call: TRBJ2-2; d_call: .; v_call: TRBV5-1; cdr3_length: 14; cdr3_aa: CASSLVQGTGELFF; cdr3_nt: TGCGCCAGCAGCTTGGTTCAGGGGACCGGGGAGCTGTTTTTT
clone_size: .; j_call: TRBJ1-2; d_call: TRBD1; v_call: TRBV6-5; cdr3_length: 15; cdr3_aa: CASSSPGQGNYGYTF; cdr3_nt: TGTGCCAGCAGTTCTCCGGGACAGGGGAACTATGGCTACACCTTC
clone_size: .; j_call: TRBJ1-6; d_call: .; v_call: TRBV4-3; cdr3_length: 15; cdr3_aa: CASSQDRGINSPLHF; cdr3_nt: TGCGCCAGCAGCCAAGATCGGGGGATCAATTCACCCCTCCACTTT
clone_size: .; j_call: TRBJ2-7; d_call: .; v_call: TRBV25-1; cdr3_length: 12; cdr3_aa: CASRGGLREQYF; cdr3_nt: TGTGCCAGCCGTGGGGGGCTGCGCGAGCAGTACTTC
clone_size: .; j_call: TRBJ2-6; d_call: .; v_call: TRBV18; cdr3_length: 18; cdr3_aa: CASSPPGGAISGANVLTF; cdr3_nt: TGTGCCAGCTCACCACCGGGGGGGGCCATCTCTGGGGCCAACGTCCTGACTTTC
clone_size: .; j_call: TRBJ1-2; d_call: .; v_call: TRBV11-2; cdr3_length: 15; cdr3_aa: CASSGTRGRNYGYTF; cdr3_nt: TGTGCCAGCAGCGGAACCAGGGGCCGGAACTATGGCTACACCTTC